These T cell receptor beta chains were read from a single sample in a study of blood T cell repertoires in COVID-19. Libraries were prepared by immunoSEQ multiplex PCR; TCRdb keeps only in-frame clonotypes and omits some of them. Of about 39,000 clones listed, approximately 80% were seen once; the top ten hold 9% to 10%. The sequenced sample consisted of peripheral blood. The receptors derive from a man between 60 and 75 years old in a cohort sampled during active COVID-19. CDR3s include the opening cysteine and the closing phenylalanine or tryptophan. A D gene is named only where the DNA matches it firmly. Clone size is shown for a subset of rows, as once, few, many or a class of expanded clone.

j_call d_call v_call clone_size cdr3_nt cdr3_aa
TRBJ1-2 . TRBV28 few TGTGCCAGCAGTGACAGGTCCTCCTCTAACTATGGCTACACCTTC CASSDRSSSNYGYTF
TRBJ2-3 TRBD2 TRBV24-1 . TGTGCCACTGCTCCGGGACTAGCGGGAGAATCAGATACGCAGTATTTT CATAPGLAGESDTQYF
TRBJ2-5 . TRBV24-1 . TGTGCCACCGGGGGGCTAGCGGAAGAGACCCAGTACTTC CATGGLAEETQYF
TRBJ2-1 . TRBV7-6 . TGTGCCAGCAGCTTAGGGGCAGGGGGGCCCCACTCCTACAATGAGCAGTTCTTC CASSLGAGGPHSYNEQFF
TRBJ1-2 . TRBV29-1 . TGCAGCGGACTGGGGGGAACGAACTATGGCTACACCTTC CSGLGGTNYGYTF
TRBJ2-2 TRBD1 TRBV6-2/TRBV6-3 few TGTGCCAGCAGTTCCGAAACCGGGACAGGGCTCACCGGGGAGCTGTTTTTT CASSSETGTGLTGELFF
TRBJ1-5 . TRBV27 few TGTGCCAGCAGGTTAGGGGGAGGCACTCAGCCCCAGCATTTT CASRLGGGTQPQHF
TRBJ1-5 TRBD1 TRBV28 . TGTGCCAGCAGCGCCTTCTGGGGACAGGGGCAGGGCAATCAGCCCCAGCATTTT CASSAFWGQGQGNQPQHF
TRBJ2-5 . TRBV10-3 few TGTGCCATCAGTGAGTCGGCACGTCCAGAGACCCAGTACTTC CAISESARPETQYF
TRBJ1-2 . TRBV4-1 . TGCGCCAGCAGCCAAGCTTCAGCGGGGCTCTATGGCTACACCTTC CASSQASAGLYGYTF
TRBJ1-6 . TRBV5-5 . TGTGCCAGCAGCCCCCGGGGGGCCGTGGATTCACCCCTCCACTTT CASSPRGAVDSPLHF
TRBJ1-2 . TRBV4-3 . TGCGCCAGCAGCCAAGAATCCAGACACAACTATGGCTACACCTTC CASSQESRHNYGYTF
TRBJ2-3 . TRBV6-5 . TGTGCCAGCAGCGGGGGACAGACAGACACAGATACGCAGTATTTT CASSGGQTDTDTQYF
TRBJ2-5 . TRBV29-1 . TGCAGCGTTGGAGCGTACCAAGAGACCCAGTACTTC CSVGAYQETQYF
TRBJ1-6 . TRBV9 . TGTGCCAGCAGCCCCGGGACACATAATAATTCACCCCTCCACTTT CASSPGTHNNSPLHF
TRBJ2-1 TRBD2 TRBV4-2 once TGTGCCAGCAGCCAGTGGACTAGCGGAACCAATGAGCAGTTCTTC CASSQWTSGTNEQFF
TRBJ1-1 . TRBV7-8 . TGTGCCAGCAGCTTAATGGGGGCGATTAGCACTGAAGCTTTCTTT CASSLMGAISTEAFF
TRBJ2-1 . TRBV7-2 few TGTGCCAGCAGCGTACTACTGGCCGTGGGTACTAGTGGTAATGAGCAGTTCTTC CASSVLLAVGTSGNEQFF
TRBJ2-7 TRBD2 TRBV3-1/TRBV3-2 few TGTGCCAGCAGCCCAGGGGATAGCGGGGGGGATCTTCGCCTGGAGCAGTACTTC CASSPGDSGGDLRLEQYF
TRBJ1-5 TRBD1 TRBV10-3 . TGTGCCATCAGTGAAGGACAGGGGAGCCAGCCCCAGCATTTT CAISEGQGSQPQHF
TRBJ2-1 TRBD1 TRBV4-1 . TGCGCCAGCAGCCAAGAAAGCGCGACAGGGGTCAATGAGCAGTTCTTC CASSQESATGVNEQFF
TRBJ1-4 . TRBV4-3 few TGCGCCAGCAGCCAAGGTTGGGGGGATGATGAAAAACTGTTTTTT CASSQGWGDDEKLFF
TRBJ1-2 TRBD1 TRBV6-2/TRBV6-3 . TGTGCCAGCAGCCCCTACAGGGGGGATGGCTACACCTTC CASSPYRGDGYTF
TRBJ2-7 TRBD2 TRBV27 once TGTGCCAGCAGTTTGGCGCCTAGCGGGAGTCACGAGCAGTACTTC CASSLAPSGSHEQYF
TRBJ1-1 . TRBV12-3/TRBV12-4 . TGTGCCAGCAGTTTAGTGGCGAACACTGAAGCTTTCTTT CASSLVANTEAFF
TRBJ1-4 TRBD1 TRBV18 . TGTGCCAGCTCACCCACAGGGGGTGTAACTAATGAAAAACTGTTTTTT CASSPTGGVTNEKLFF
TRBJ2-7 TRBD1 TRBV10-2 . TGCGCCAGCAGTGAGAGGGACAGGGGGCGGTACGAGCAGTACTTC CASSERDRGRYEQYF
TRBJ1-6 TRBD1 TRBV15 . TGTGCCACCAGCAGAGAGGACAGGGGCGGTTCACCCCTCCACTTT CATSREDRGGSPLHF
TRBJ1-2 . TRBV30 . TGTGCCTGGCGTTTGGGAACAGGGTTGGTTGGCTACACCTTC CAWRLGTGLVGYTF
TRBJ1-1 TRBD1 TRBV19 . TGTGCCAGTAGTATCGGACAGGGGAGGTCTGAAGCTTTCTTT CASSIGQGRSEAFF
TRBJ1-6 TRBD1 TRBV9 . TGTGCCAGCAGCGTAACAGGGGTTAATTCACCCCTCCACTTT CASSVTGVNSPLHF
TRBJ2-7 TRBD1 TRBV2 . TGTGCCAGCCTGAGGGGGCTCTCGGACGAGCAGTACTTC CASLRGLSDEQYF
TRBJ2-5 . TRBV6-1 . TGTGCCAGCAGTGATCGCGAGGGCCCGGGCGCGGAGACCCAGTACTTC CASSDREGPGAETQYF
TRBJ2-7 TRBD1 TRBV5-1 few TGCGCCAGCAGCTTCACGGGACAGGGCCTCGAGCAGTACTTC CASSFTGQGLEQYF
TRBJ1-5 TRBD1 TRBV28 . TGTGCCAGCACCCAGGGGGGAAGCAATCAGCCCCAGCATTTT CASTQGGSNQPQHF
TRBJ1-5 . TRBV12-3/TRBV12-4 . TGTGCCAGCAGTTCGGGGGACCAGCCCCAGCATTTT CASSSGDQPQHF
TRBJ1-2 TRBD1 TRBV5-1 . TGCGCCAGCAGCTTGGGTTCTCCGGGACAGGGGGATCGTGGCTACACCTTC CASSLGSPGQGDRGYTF
TRBJ1-1 . TRBV4-1 once TGCGCCAGCAGCCAAGATGGGGGGACTGAAGCTTTCTTT CASSQDGGTEAFF
TRBJ2-5 . TRBV7-7 . TGTGCCAGCAGCTTCGGGGCAGGGGTAGGCGAGACCCAGTACTTC CASSFGAGVGETQYF
TRBJ2-3 TRBD1 TRBV18 . TGTGCCAGCTCACCAATGGGACAGGGAAGGGGAGATACGCAGTATTTT CASSPMGQGRGDTQYF
TRBJ2-7 . TRBV9 . TGTGCCAGCAGCGTATCAGAAACCTACGAGCAGTACTTC CASSVSETYEQYF
TRBJ1-5 . TRBV19 few TGTGCCAGCCGGCCGGGGGAACGGGCAAATCAGCCCCAGCATTTT CASRPGERANQPQHF
TRBJ2-1 TRBD1 TRBV28 . TGTGCCAGCTCTCTGAGGGGGCGCCCCTACAATGAGCAGTTCTTC CASSLRGRPYNEQFF
TRBJ1-2 TRBD1 TRBV27 . TGTGCCACCCTACGACAGGGTAGTAACTATGGCTACACCTTC CATLRQGSNYGYTF
TRBJ2-7 . TRBV10-3 . TGTGCCATCAGTGAACCGAAGGCTAGCAGCCCCTACGAGCAGTACTTC CAISEPKASSPYEQYF
TRBJ1-5 . TRBV7-8 . TGTGCCAGCAGCTTACTTAGCAATCAGCCCCAGCATTTT CASSLLSNQPQHF
TRBJ2-3 TRBD1 TRBV7-9 . TGTGCCAGCAGCGTAACAGGGGGAGATACGCAGTATTTT CASSVTGGDTQYF
TRBJ2-3 . TRBV5-1 . TGCGCCAGCACAAGGGACGGAGGGGGCACAGATACGCAGTATTTT CASTRDGGGTDTQYF
TRBJ2-7 . TRBV29-1 . TGCAGCGTTGTGGGTCAGGATCTCGAGCAGTACTTC CSVVGQDLEQYF
TRBJ2-7 . TRBV30 . TGTGCCTGGGGGATAGGGGTTGGGCGGTATACCTACGAGCAGTACTTC CAWGIGVGRYTYEQYF
TRBJ2-5 . TRBV30 . TGTGCCTGGAGTGCAACAGGGAGAGAGACCCAGTACTTC CAWSATGRETQYF
TRBJ1-1 . TRBV6-1 . TGTGCCAGCAGTGAAGTGGACACGGCCCGACCTGAAGCTTTCTTT CASSEVDTARPEAFF
TRBJ2-7 TRBD2 TRBV2 few TGTGCCAGCAGGACCCGGACTAGCGGGGGCGAGCAGTACTTC CASRTRTSGGEQYF
TRBJ2-1 TRBD2 TRBV19 . TGTGCCAGTAGTATAGATTTCCCGGCTAGCGGGAGGGGGAATGAGCAGTTCTTC CASSIDFPASGRGNEQFF
TRBJ2-1 TRBD2 TRBV28 once TGTGCCAGCATTCTCACTAGCGGGTACAATGAGCAGTTCTTC CASILTSGYNEQFF